The entry that follows covers one TCR beta chain sequence. It has no known antigen specificity. There are no base qualities to consult, and no much larger clone falls within one base. The sample belongs to a study of tumour-infiltrating T cells in Burkitt lymphoma (dated by TCRdb to about 2020). Turning to the overall study: TCR repertoire data were compared against clinical outcome, and productive clonality predicted overall survival and progression-free survival independently of established prognostic factors such as age at diagnosis.

Library preparation used the immunoSEQ multiplex PCR assay. TCRdb's version of the immuneACCESS table is confined to in-frame rearrangements and falls short of the full clone set. An unresolved V gene accounts for under half of the shortfall where checked; the remainder is of unknown origin. The sample table records 11,000 to 15,000 clones; approximately 30% of these occur just once. The top ten constitute 6% to 8% of the sample. The sequenced material came from tumor tissue. This TCR came from a human donor with diffuse large B-cell lymphoma.

The CDR3 reads as follows: CATSRGGHQGYEQYF. The bases are TGTGCCACCAGCAGAGGGGGACACCAGGGCTACGAGCAGTACTTC. The chain is made from TRBV15 and TRBJ2-7, with TRBD1 as a weak D call on 6 bases. The CDR3 numbers 15 residues from cysteine through phenylalanine. The CDR3 DNA has 45 bases and is translated from base 1. Based on the germline V gene (reference sequence), the CDR1 and CDR2 sequences are LNHNV and YYDKDF. The V end loses 1 base and the J end loses 3 bases, and a stretch of 13 bases separates them. Beyond the CDR3, the reference TRBV15 and TRBJ2-7 genes provide the residues; the full variable domain reads: DAMVIQNPRYQVTQFGKPVTLSCSQTLNHNVMYWYQQKSSQAPKLLFHYYDKDFNNEADTPDNFQSRRPNTSFCFLDIRSPGLGDTAMYLCATSRGGHQGYEQYFGPGTRLTVT.